This T cell receptor beta chain was retrieved from a study of response to subunit inactivated influenza vaccine. The trim removed 4 bases at V and 12 bases at J, leaving 7 bases unmatched. The CDR3 totals 13 residues. This clonotype was seen repeatedly, ten times or more. Via MiXCR, TCRdb re-called the RT-PCR reads, giving one row per CDR3 protein. The sample includes approximately 490,000 distinct CDR3 sequences, around 7.7% of them seen just once. Sample: PBMCs from blood, taken roughly 24 months after vaccination. V usage is TRBV12-3 or TRBV12-4 and J usage is TRBJ2-1; 9 bases match TRBD2. This TCR derives from a man aged 50-75 years who received an inactivated influenza vaccine. The CDR3 DNA reads as TGTGCCAGCAGTTCAGCGCTAGCGGGAAGGCAGTTCTTC. Protein product: CASSSALAGRQFF.